The clone carrying this T cell receptor beta chain was seen more than once but under ten times. Profiling relied on immunoSEQ multiplex PCR, and the TCRdb table lists in-frame clones only, not all of them. This table has some 250,000 clones, approximately 91% appearing once. The sample belongs to a study of blood T cell repertoires in COVID-19. Germline-derived CDR1 and CDR2 are SNHLY and FYNNEI. The CDR3 contains 12 residues. V was cut by 5 bases and J by 3 bases, with 4 bases left in between. What was sequenced was PBMCs or T cells enriched from blood (not recorded which). V gene TRBV2 combines with J gene TRBJ1-4, with unresolved D. The clonotype was recovered from a human donor in a cohort exposed to, infected with or recovered from COVID-19 (not recorded which). The donor label of this sample is uncertain. The CDR3 loop reads CASSPSNEKLFF. CDR3 DNA sequence: TGTGCCAGCAGTCCCTCTAATGAAAAACTGTTTTTT.